This section outlines one TCR beta chain sequence together with its context. The target antigen is unknown. V was clipped by 4 bases and J by 7 bases, with 20 bases between them. Germline CDR1 and CDR2: MNHNY and SVGAGI (reference sequence). This CDR3 contains 16 residues. This specimen comes from a study of OX40 agonist ivuxolimab in advanced cancers. The study's findings and limits: There was clonal expansion of CD4+ and CD8+ blood T cells by week 6 at 0.1 to 3.0 mg/kg.

Enrollment shut out patients with autoimmune disease history or systemic immunosuppression. Only in-frame clones appear in the TCRdb table, and some are missing; sequencing was by immunoSEQ multiplex PCR. Of tens of thousands of clones listed, more than 65% are singletons. J is TRBJ1-5 and V is TRBV6-6, with D possibly matching TRBD1 (6 bases). This specimen was CD4+ or CD8+ T cells sorted from blood, taken in a trial of the OX40 agonist ivuxolimab. The origin of this receptor is an adult with an advanced solid tumor such as melanoma, head and neck, liver or kidney cancer. CDR3 sequence reads: CASSLHTGGAEQPQHF. CDR3 DNA: TGTGCCAGCAGTTTACACACGGGGGGCGCGGAACAGCCCCAGCATTTT.